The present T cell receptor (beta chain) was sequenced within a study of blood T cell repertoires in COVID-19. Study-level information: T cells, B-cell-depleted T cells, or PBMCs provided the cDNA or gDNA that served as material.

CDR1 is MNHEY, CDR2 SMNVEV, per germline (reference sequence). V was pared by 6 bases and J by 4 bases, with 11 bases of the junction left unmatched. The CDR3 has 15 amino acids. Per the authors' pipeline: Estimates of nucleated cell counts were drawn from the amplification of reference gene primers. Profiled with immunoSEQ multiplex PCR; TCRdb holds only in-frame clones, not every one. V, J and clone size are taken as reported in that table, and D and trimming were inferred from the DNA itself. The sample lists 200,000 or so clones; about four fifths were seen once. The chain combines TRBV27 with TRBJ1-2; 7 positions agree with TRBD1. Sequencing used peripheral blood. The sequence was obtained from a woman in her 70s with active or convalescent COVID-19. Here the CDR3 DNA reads TGTGCCAGCAGCTCTCCGCGAGGGGGCTTCTATGGCTACACCTTC. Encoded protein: CASSSPRGGFYGYTF.